Shown below are 14 T cell receptor beta chains from a single sample sequenced in a study of shared clonotypes between healthy human individuals. The data were produced by immunoSEQ multiplex PCR, yet TCRdb's version contains in-frame clones alone and is incomplete. The sample contains 2.5 million or so clones, roughly 92% of which appear only once. Specimen: naive CD4+ T cells sorted from blood. Subset described: CD45RA+ positively selected. The receptor set was obtained from a man between 18 and 29 years old in good health.

Comment on this clone: Other nucleotide sequences in the sample specify the same CDR3. The chain joins TRBV10-3 to TRBJ2-7, with 7 bases identical to TRBD1. The germline CDR1 and CDR2 sequences are ENHRY and SYGVKD. The CDR3 is made up of 13 amino acids. Trimming at V came to 4 bases and at J to 3 bases, leaving 3 bases not matched to a gene. The CDR3 region has the DNA TGTGCCATCAGTGCTCGACAGGGCTACGAGCAGTACTTC. Its protein is CAISARQGYEQYF.

Concerning this clone: This specimen includes other DNA sequences encoding the same CDR3. This sequence joins TRBV4-3 and TRBJ1-6; 8 bases are shared with TRBD1. With V trimmed by 0 bases and J by 8 bases, 3 bases remained unmatched. This CDR3 is 15 amino acids long. Germline assignment: CDR1 LGHNA and CDR2 YSLEER. The CDR3 DNA is TGCGCCAGCAGCCAAGATCACAGGGGGGATTCACCCCTCCACTTT. Amino acid sequence: CASSQDHRGDSPLHF.

The chain combines TRBV28 with TRBJ2-7, with 9 bases aligning to TRBD1. The germline gives CDR1 MDHEN, CDR2 SYDVKM. The length of the CDR3 is 13 residues. J lost 5 bases, V lost 4 bases, and 3 bases had no gene match. Written as DNA, the CDR3 is TGTGCCAGCAGTTCGGGACAGGGTAACGAGCAGTACTTC. Translating gives CASSSGQGNEQYF.

The CDR3 DNA reads as TGTGCCTGGGGAGTTACGGGGGCGCTGGGCTACACCTTC. Amino acids: CAWGVTGALGYTF. This chain uses TRBV30 with TRBJ1-2, with TRBD1 as a possible D gene (6 bases). There are 13 residues in the CDR3. Germline CDR1 GTSNPN, CDR2 SVGIG (reference sequence). V gave up 5 bases and J gave up 8 bases, with 18 bases separating them.

The chain employs TRBV7-2 and TRBJ1-1, with TRBD1 as a possible D gene (5 bases). The CDR3 runs to 12 residues. The germline V gene encodes CDR1 SGHTA and CDR2 FQGNSA. Between the trimmed V and J ends, which lost 7 bases and 7 bases, there was a span of 13 bases. The CDR3 DNA reads as TGTGCCAGCATCAGGGAGTACGGTGAAGCTTTCTTT. Translation gives CASIREYGEAFF.

This clone was picked up one time. The V gene is TRBV6-6, the J gene TRBJ1-4, with TRBD1 identical over 7 bases. The CDR3 length is 15 residues. The trim removed 1 base at V and 2 bases at J, leaving 1 base unmatched. Germline CDR1 and CDR2: MNHNY and SVGAGI (reference sequence). Here the CDR3 DNA reads TGTGCCAGCAGTTACTTGGGACAGACTAATGAAAAACTGTTTTTT. It translates to CASSYLGQTNEKLFF.

The chain links TRBV18 to TRBJ1-2; D is undetermined. The V gene lost 0 bases and the J gene lost 3 bases, with 11 bases spanning the gap. This CDR3 contains 15 residues. Germline V gives CDR1 KGHSH, CDR2 LQKENI. CDR3 sequence: CASSPPGQSDYGYTF. In DNA, the CDR3 is TGTGCCAGCTCACCACCCGGGCAGAGTGACTATGGCTACACCTTC. Together with reference TRBV18 and TRBJ1-2, the CDR3 gives the full variable domain: NAGVMQNPRHLVRRRGQEARLRCSPMKGHSHVYWYRQLPEEGLKFMVYLQKENIIDESGMPKERFSAEFPKEGPSILRIQQVVRGDSAAYFCASSPPGQSDYGYTFGSGTRLTVV.

V gene TRBV6-6 combines with J gene TRBJ1-5, with 11 nucleotides matching TRBD1. V trimming: 6 bases; J trimming: 5 bases; junction bases outside the gene matches: 6. Germline assignment: CDR1 MNHNY and CDR2 SVGAGI (reference sequence). The CDR3 loop spans 15 amino acids. CDR3 loop: CASSSSGQGDQPQHF. In DNA form, the CDR3 reads TGTGCCAGCAGCTCTTCGGGACAGGGGGATCAGCCCCAGCATTTT.

This clone was observed a few times. V usage is TRBV5-4 and J usage is TRBJ1-2, with 8 positions matching TRBD1. The CDR3 spans 15 residues. Germline trimming cut 3 bases from V and 2 bases from J; bases unmatched to any gene: 6. Germline values: CDR1 SGHNT, CDR2 YYREEE (reference sequence). Here the CDR3 DNA reads TGTGCCAGCAGCTGGGGAGGACAGGGAAACTATGGCTACACCTTC. Amino acids: CASSWGGQGNYGYTF. The complete variable domain, with remaining parts taken from reference TRBV5-4 and TRBJ1-2, reads ETGVTQSPTHLIKTRGQQVTLRCSSQSGHNTVSWYQQALGQGPQFIFQYYREEENGRGNFPPRFSGLQFPNYSSELNVNALELDDSALYLCASSWGGQGNYGYTFGSGTRLTVV.

A remark on this clone: This sequence may be a read error, since a much larger clone differs from it by one base. V and J are TRBV13 and TRBJ2-7; unclear D gene. Trimming took 5 bases from V and 0 from J, leaving 5 bases between them. The CDR3 has 12 amino acids. Germline values: CDR1 PRHDT, CDR2 FYEKMQ (reference sequence). The CDR3 loop is CASSQSSYEQYF. CDR3 DNA sequence: TGTGCCAGCAGCCAGAGCTCCTACGAGCAGTACTTC.

In its sample, this clone was seen a few times. V and J are TRBV5-1 and TRBJ1-2, with TRBD1 matching over 8 bases. The CDR3 is made up of 13 amino acids. Germline values: CDR1 SGHRS, CDR2 YFSETQ. After removal of 4 bases from V and 7 bases from J, the junction contained 6 bases not matched to a gene. The CDR3 bases are TGCGCCAGCAGCCGAGGACAGGGAGGTGGCTACACCTTC. It is translated as CASSRGQGGGYTF.

This chain links TRBV6-5 with TRBJ1-5; D not certain. There are 15 residues in the CDR3. Deletions cut 6 bases from V and 0 bases from J, with 12 bases between. CDR1 is MNHEY, CDR2 SVGAGI, per germline. This chain's CDR3 is CASSVGANSNQPQHF. The CDR3 bases are TGTGCCAGCAGCGTAGGAGCTAATAGCAATCAGCCCCAGCATTTT.

The chain uses TRBV6-1 and TRBJ1-5; tentative D call: TRBD1 (5 bases). Trimming removed 11 bases at V and 0 bases at J, with 14 bases between. Germline V gene lookup returns CDR1 MNHNS and CDR2 SASEGT. The CDR3 is 14 residues long. The CDR3 is CAASPGNSNQPQHF. CDR3 nucleotide sequence: TGTGCCGCCTCACCAGGGAATAGCAATCAGCCCCAGCATTTT.

This chain connects TRBV5-1 to TRBJ2-2; 8 bases fit TRBD1. Germline V gene sequence: CDR1 SGHRS, CDR2 YFSETQ. This CDR3 has 17 residues. The V gene end was trimmed by 3 bases and the J gene end by 5 bases; junction bases not matched to a gene: 12. CDR3 amino acids: CASSSIWGTGGTGELFF. For the CDR3, the DNA is TGCGCCAGCAGCTCTATATGGGGGACAGGAGGTACCGGGGAGCTGTTTTTT.